What follows describes a single T cell receptor (beta chain). What it recognizes is unknown. Germline V gene sequence: CDR1 LGHNA, CDR2 YNFKEQ. CDR3 length equals 16 residues. V shed 10 bases, J shed 0 bases, and the junction held 5 bases outside the gene matches. In TCRdb, the 5' RACE reads were re-called with MiXCR into one record per CDR3 protein. This table has 680 or so distinct CDR3 sequences, approximately 35% appearing once. This record comes from a study of T-cell memory formation after mild COVID-19. Turning to the study itself: TCR clusters were largely donor specific.

Study-wide results and caveats: Later expanders leaned CD4+, whereas day 15 to 85 contracting clones were balanced CD4/CD8. Clones which contracted sat mainly in CM and EM if CD4+, and in EMRA if CD8+.

This clonotype was sampled from an adult who had mild COVID-19 (a few samples of this study predate the infection). Cell type and time point are not known. The chain is built from TRBV4-2 and TRBJ2-1; 14 nucleotides match TRBD2. Sequencing was done on a sample of PBMCs or a T cell subset sorted from them (not recorded which). The CDR3 DNA is TGTGCCACCGGGACTAGCGGGGGTAGCTCCTACAATGAGCAGTTCTTC. Translation: CATGTSGGSSYNEQFF.